The source of this T cell receptor (beta chain) is a study of shared clonotypes between healthy human individuals. CDR3 length: 17 residues. Germline CDR1 SGHRS, CDR2 YFSETQ. V lost 4 bases, J lost 2 bases, and 8 bases stayed unmatched. Method: immunoSEQ multiplex PCR; TCRdb's copy keeps in-frame clones and lacks some. Of over 1.4 million clones listed, roughly 97% are singletons. The chain carries TRBV5-1 and TRBJ2-7; the match to TRBD2 covers 14 bases. Sequencing used naive CD4+ T cells sorted from blood. The subset: CD45RA+ positively selected. The receptor was derived from a man aged 30-40 years in good health. CDR3 loop: CASSLGTSGSLPYEQYF. The CDR3 DNA reads as TGCGCCAGCAGCCTCGGGACTAGCGGGAGTCTCCCCTACGAGCAGTACTTC.